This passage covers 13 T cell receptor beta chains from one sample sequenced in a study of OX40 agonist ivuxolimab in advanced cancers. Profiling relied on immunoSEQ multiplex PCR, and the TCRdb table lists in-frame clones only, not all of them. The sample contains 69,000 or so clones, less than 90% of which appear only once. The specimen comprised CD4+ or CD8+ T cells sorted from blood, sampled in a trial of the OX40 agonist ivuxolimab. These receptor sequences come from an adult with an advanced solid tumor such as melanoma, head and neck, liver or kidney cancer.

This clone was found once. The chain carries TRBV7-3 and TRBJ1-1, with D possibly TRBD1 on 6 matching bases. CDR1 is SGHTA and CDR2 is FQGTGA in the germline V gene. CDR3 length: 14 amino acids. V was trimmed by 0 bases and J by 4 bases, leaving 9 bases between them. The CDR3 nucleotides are TGTGCCAGCAGCTTAACACGGGGGGCCACTGAAGCTTTCTTT. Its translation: CASSLTRGATEAFF.

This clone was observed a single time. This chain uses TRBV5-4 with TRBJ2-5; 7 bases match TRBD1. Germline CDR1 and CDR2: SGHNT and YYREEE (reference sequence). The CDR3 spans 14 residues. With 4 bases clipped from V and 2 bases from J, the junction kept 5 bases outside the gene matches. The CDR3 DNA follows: TGTGCCAGCAGCCAGGGGACAGTACAAGAGACCCAGTACTTC. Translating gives CASSQGTVQETQYF.

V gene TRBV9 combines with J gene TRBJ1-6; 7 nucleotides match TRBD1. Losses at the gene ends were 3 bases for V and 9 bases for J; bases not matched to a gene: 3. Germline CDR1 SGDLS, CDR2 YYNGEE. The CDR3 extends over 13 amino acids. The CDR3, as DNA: TGTGCCAGCAGCGCTACAGGGGTTTCACCCCTCCACTTT. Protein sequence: CASSATGVSPLHF.

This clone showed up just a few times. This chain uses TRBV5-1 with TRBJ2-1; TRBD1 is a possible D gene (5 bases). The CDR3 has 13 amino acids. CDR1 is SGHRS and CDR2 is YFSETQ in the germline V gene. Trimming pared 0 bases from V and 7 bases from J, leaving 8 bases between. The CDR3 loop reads CASSLEGANEQFF. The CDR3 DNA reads TGCGCCAGCAGCTTGGAAGGGGCGAATGAGCAGTTCTTC.

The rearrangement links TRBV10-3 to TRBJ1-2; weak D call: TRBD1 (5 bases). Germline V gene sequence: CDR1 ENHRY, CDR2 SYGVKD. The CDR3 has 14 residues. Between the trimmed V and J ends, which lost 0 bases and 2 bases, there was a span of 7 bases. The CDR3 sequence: CAISESDRNYGYTF. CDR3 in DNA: TGTGCCATCAGTGAGTCTGACAGAAACTATGGCTACACCTTC.

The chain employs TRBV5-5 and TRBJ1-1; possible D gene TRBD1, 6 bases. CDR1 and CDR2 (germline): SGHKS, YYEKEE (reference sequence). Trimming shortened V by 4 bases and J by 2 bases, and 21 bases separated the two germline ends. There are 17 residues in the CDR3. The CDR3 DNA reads TGTGCCAGCAGCGGTGGTCCGCCAGGCAGGGGAAACACTGAAGCTTTCTTT. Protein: CASSGGPPGRGNTEAFF. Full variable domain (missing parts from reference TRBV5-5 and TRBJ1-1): DAGVTQSPTHLIKTRGQQVTLRCSPISGHKSVSWYQQVLGQGPQFIFQYYEKEERGRGNFPDRFSARQFPNYSSELNVNALLLGDSALYLCASSGGPPGRGNTEAFFGQGTRLTVV.

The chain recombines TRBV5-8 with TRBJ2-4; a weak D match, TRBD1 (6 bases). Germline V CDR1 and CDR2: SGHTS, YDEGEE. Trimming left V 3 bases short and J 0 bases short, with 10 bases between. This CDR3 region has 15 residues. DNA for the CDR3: TGTGCCAGCAGCTCGTCACAGGGAGCCAAAAACATTCAGTACTTC. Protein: CASSSSQGAKNIQYF.

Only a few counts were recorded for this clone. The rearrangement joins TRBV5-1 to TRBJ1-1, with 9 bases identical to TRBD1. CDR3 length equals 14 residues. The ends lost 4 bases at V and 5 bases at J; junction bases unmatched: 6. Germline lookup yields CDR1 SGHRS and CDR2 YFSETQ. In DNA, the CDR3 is TGCGCCAGCAGCGGCGGGACAGGGAAAACTGAAGCTTTCTTT. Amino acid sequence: CASSGGTGKTEAFF.

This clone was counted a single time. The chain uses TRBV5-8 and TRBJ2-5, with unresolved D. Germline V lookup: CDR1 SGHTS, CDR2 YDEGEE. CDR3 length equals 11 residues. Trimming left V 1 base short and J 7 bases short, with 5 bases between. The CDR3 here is CASSLWGTQYF. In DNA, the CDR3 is TGTGCCAGCAGCTTGTGGGGGACCCAGTACTTC.

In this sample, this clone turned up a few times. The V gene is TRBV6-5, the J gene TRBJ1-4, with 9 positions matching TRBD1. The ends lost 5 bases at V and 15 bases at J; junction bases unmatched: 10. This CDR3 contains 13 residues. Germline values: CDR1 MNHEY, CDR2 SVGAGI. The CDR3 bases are TGTGCCAGCAGTCCCGGGACAGGGAAAAAGGTGTTTTTT. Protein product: CASSPGTGKKVFF.

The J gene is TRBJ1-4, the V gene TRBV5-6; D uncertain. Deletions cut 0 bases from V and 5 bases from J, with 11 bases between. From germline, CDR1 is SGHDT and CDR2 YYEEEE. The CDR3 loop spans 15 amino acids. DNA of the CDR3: TGTGCCAGCAGCTTGGGTTTAGGGTTGAATGAAAAACTGTTTTTT. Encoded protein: CASSLGLGLNEKLFF.

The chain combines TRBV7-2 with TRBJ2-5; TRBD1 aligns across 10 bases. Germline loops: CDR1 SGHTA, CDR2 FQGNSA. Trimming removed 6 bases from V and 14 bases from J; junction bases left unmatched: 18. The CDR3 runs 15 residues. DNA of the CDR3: TGTGCCAGCAGAAAGCCCGGGACAGGGGCCTCTAGTATCTACTTC. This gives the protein CASRKPGTGASSIYF.

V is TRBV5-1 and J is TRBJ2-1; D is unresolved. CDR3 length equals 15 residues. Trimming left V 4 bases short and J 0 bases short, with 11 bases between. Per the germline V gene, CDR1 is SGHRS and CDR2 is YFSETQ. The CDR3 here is CASSQDGSSYNEQFF. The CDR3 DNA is TGCGCCAGCAGCCAAGATGGTAGCTCCTACAATGAGCAGTTCTTC.